A single sample is the source of the 25 T cell receptor beta chains below, sequenced in a study of blood T cell repertoires in COVID-19. Libraries were prepared by immunoSEQ multiplex PCR; TCRdb keeps only in-frame clonotypes and omits some of them. Among over 120,000 clones listed, about 80% were seen once. The sequenced sample consisted of peripheral blood. The origin of the receptors is a human donor in a cohort sampled during active COVID-19.

The J gene is TRBJ1-6, the V gene TRBV4-1, with D unresolved. The length of the CDR3 is 15 residues. Trimming took 0 bases from V and 9 from J, leaving 12 bases between them. CDR1 and CDR2 (germline): MGHRA, YSYEKL. CDR3 DNA: TGCGCCAGCAGCCAAGATGGCACACCTGTTTCACCCCTCCACTTT. Translating gives CASSQDGTPVSPLHF.

This clone was seen more than once but under ten times. The chain couples TRBV10-3 to TRBJ1-2, with TRBD1 identical over 10 bases. CDR3 length: 15 residues. CDR1 is ENHRY and CDR2 is SYGVKD in the germline V gene. V shed 2 bases, J shed 3 bases, and the junction held 3 bases outside the gene matches. The CDR3: CAISERQGADYGYTF. The CDR3 DNA sequence: TGTGCCATCAGTGAGCGACAGGGGGCGGACTATGGCTACACCTTC.

The J gene is TRBJ2-1, the V gene TRBV11-2, with D uncertain. Looked up from germline, CDR1 is SGHAT and CDR2 is FQNNGV. The CDR3 has 14 residues. The V gene lost 2 bases and the J gene lost 9 bases, with 14 bases spanning the gap. CDR3 nucleotide sequence: TGTGCCAGCAGCTTAATCTCACTTAGGAGTGAGCAGTTCTTC. Its translation: CASSLISLRSEQFF.

This chain uses TRBV27 with TRBJ2-2; possible D gene TRBD1, 6 bases. Trimming stripped 7 bases from V and 5 bases from J, with 17 bases between. The CDR3 length is 15 residues. Germline V gene data show CDR1 as MNHEY and CDR2 as SMNVEV (reference sequence). The CDR3 is CASNSLGGVTGELFF. In DNA, the CDR3 is TGTGCCAGCAACTCGTTAGGGGGAGTTACCGGGGAGCTGTTTTTT.

The chain combines TRBV3-1 (or the pseudogene TRBV3-2) with TRBJ1-6, with 8 bases lining up with TRBD1. Germline values: CDR1 LGHDT, CDR2 YNNKEL (reference sequence). Unmatched junction bases numbered 6, after V lost 0 bases and J lost 11 bases. CDR3 size: 15 residues. The CDR3 DNA is TGTGCCAGCAGCCAAGATTGGACAGGGCAGACACCCCTCCACTTT. It translates to CASSQDWTGQTPLHF.

This rearrangement joins TRBV19 to TRBJ1-1; TRBD1 matches 8 bases. The length of the CDR3 is 14 residues. Trimming removed 3 bases from V and 5 bases from J; junction bases left unmatched: 5. Germline V gene data show CDR1 as LNHDA and CDR2 as SQIVND (reference sequence). CDR3 protein: CASSMTRGRTEAFF. The CDR3 DNA is TGTGCCAGTAGTATGACCAGGGGGCGAACTGAAGCTTTCTTT.

The chain joins TRBV3-1 (or the pseudogene TRBV3-2) to TRBJ1-5, with 8 bases identical to TRBD1. Germline CDR1 reads LGHDT; CDR2 reads YNNKEL (reference sequence). The CDR3 totals 16 residues. With 0 bases clipped from V and 2 bases from J, the junction kept 3 bases outside the gene matches. The chain's CDR3 is CASSQDVTGGNQPQHF. For the CDR3, the DNA is TGTGCCAGCAGCCAAGATGTGACAGGGGGCAATCAGCCCCAGCATTTT.

The J gene is TRBJ2-3, the V gene TRBV24-1; 9 bases map to TRBD2. V was pared by 6 bases and J by 4 bases, with 4 bases of the junction left unmatched. This CDR3 region has 14 residues. From germline, CDR1 is KGHDR and CDR2 SFDVKD. The CDR3 sequence is CATSLAGYADTQYF. CDR3 nucleotides: TGTGCCACCAGTCTAGCGGGGTACGCAGATACGCAGTATTTT.

This chain uses TRBV7-9 with TRBJ2-3; 11 bases align to TRBD2. CDR1 is SEHNR and CDR2 is FQNEAQ in the germline V gene (reference sequence). Trimming took 1 base from V and 6 from J; bases not matched to a gene: 9. The CDR3 contains 17 residues. The CDR3 DNA reads as TGTGCCAGCAGCTTAGGAGAAACTAGCGGGGGAACGGATACGCAGTATTTT. Residues: CASSLGETSGGTDTQYF.

Only one count was recorded for this clone. J is TRBJ2-7 and V is TRBV2, with TRBD1 matching over 10 bases. CDR3 length: 14 amino acids. CDR1 and CDR2 from the germline V gene are SNHLY and FYNNEI. Germline trimming cut 7 bases from V and 4 bases from J; bases unmatched to any gene: 7. Here the CDR3 DNA reads TGTGCCAGCAAGGCGACAGGGGGCGGGTACGAGCAGTACTTC. It translates to CASKATGGGYEQYF.

This clone was found once. The chain employs TRBV25-1 and TRBJ1-5; D is ambiguous. Trimming left V 3 bases short and J 0 bases short, with 6 bases between. Looked up from germline, CDR1 is MGHDK and CDR2 is SYGVNS. CDR3 length equals 14 residues. DNA for the CDR3: TGTGCCAGCAGTGATTTCCATAGCAATCAGCCCCAGCATTTT. This encodes CASSDFHSNQPQHF.

The chain recombines TRBV6-6 with TRBJ1-2, with TRBD1 matching 11 bases. In germline, CDR1 is MNHNY, CDR2 SVGAGI (reference sequence). CDR3 length equals 15 residues. V was clipped by 5 bases and J by 4 bases; unmatched bases: 6. As DNA, the CDR3 is TGTGCCAGCAGTCTCGGACAGGGGGCATTCTATGGCTACACCTTC. It specifies CASSLGQGAFYGYTF.

J is TRBJ2-1 and V is TRBV7-2, with 7 bases aligning to TRBD2. This CDR3 spans 14 amino acids. Germline trimming cut 3 bases from V and 9 bases from J; bases unmatched to any gene: 8. CDR1 is SGHTA and CDR2 is FQGNSA in the germline V gene. The CDR3 here is CASSLGGLSSEQFF. The CDR3 DNA reads TGTGCCAGCAGCTTGGGGGGACTATCGAGTGAGCAGTTCTTC.

The rearrangement links TRBV7-9 to TRBJ2-1; tentatively, D is TRBD1 (5 bases). This CDR3 has 15 residues. Germline loops: CDR1 SEHNR, CDR2 FQNEAQ (reference sequence). V was shortened by 3 bases and J by 3 bases, with 12 bases between the two germline ends. CDR3 region: CASSFRQGVYNEQFF. DNA of the CDR3: TGTGCCAGCAGCTTTAGGCAGGGTGTCTACAATGAGCAGTTCTTC.

The rearrangement joins TRBV9 to TRBJ1-2, with 12 bases identical to TRBD1. Losses at the gene ends were 4 bases for V and 8 bases for J; bases not matched to a gene: 18. CDR3 length: 18 amino acids. The germline CDR1 and CDR2 sequences are SGDLS and YYNGEE. CDR3 region: CASSPGGDRGRRFYGYTF. In nucleotides, the CDR3 is TGTGCCAGCAGCCCAGGGGGGGACAGGGGGCGCCGGTTTTACGGCTACACCTTC.

This clone was detected ten times or more. DNA for the CDR3: TGCGCCAGCAGCCAAGAGGTCCTAGCGGGGTCGTTGGGAGCTGAGCAGTTCTTC. This gives the protein CASSQEVLAGSLGAEQFF. The gene calls are TRBV4-1 and TRBJ2-1; TRBD2 matches at 9 bases. Trimming removed 0 bases from V and 9 bases from J; junction bases left unmatched: 15. The CDR3 runs 18 residues. In germline, CDR1 is MGHRA, CDR2 YSYEKL.

The chain is built from TRBV2 and TRBJ2-7; tentative D call: TRBD1 (5 bases). The CDR3 has 14 residues. The germline gives CDR1 SNHLY, CDR2 FYNNEI. Trimming removed 0 bases from V and 2 bases from J, with 8 bases in between. CDR3 protein: CASSEALGPYEQYV. CDR3 nucleotides: TGTGCCAGCAGTGAAGCGCTGGGGCCCTACGAGCAGTACGTC.

Of note for this clone: Other DNA sequences in the same sample also yield this CDR3. V usage is TRBV29-1 and J usage is TRBJ2-3, with TRBD1 matching 8 bases. The CDR3 runs to 15 residues. Looked up from germline, CDR1 is SQVTM and CDR2 is ANQGSEA. Trimming at V came to 6 bases and at J to 1 base, leaving 9 bases not matched to a gene. CDR3 sequence reads: CSVGLQGGRTDTQYF. The CDR3 DNA reads TGCAGCGTGGGATTACAGGGGGGTCGCACAGATACGCAGTATTTT.

This clone was counted once. This chain uses TRBV3-1 (or the pseudogene TRBV3-2) with TRBJ1-5; TRBD1 agrees at 8 bases. This CDR3 spans 14 amino acids. Trimming removed 2 bases from V and 4 bases from J; junction bases left unmatched: 1. Germline V lookup: CDR1 LGHDT, CDR2 YNNKEL (reference sequence). The CDR3 DNA reads as TGTGCCAGCAGCCAACAGGGGGCGAATCAGCCCCAGCATTTT. This gives the protein CASSQQGANQPQHF.

The chain links TRBV9 to TRBJ2-5; tentative D call: TRBD2 (6 bases). Germline V gene data show CDR1 as SGDLS and CDR2 as YYNGEE. This CDR3 is 14 amino acids long. V was shortened by 0 bases and J by 5 bases, with 11 bases between the two germline ends. CDR3 amino acids: CASSVDASVETQYF. The CDR3 DNA is TGTGCCAGCAGCGTAGATGCTAGCGTGGAGACCCAGTACTTC. Variable domain in full (rest from reference TRBV9 and TRBJ2-5): DSGVTQTPKHLITATGQRVTLRCSPRSGDLSVYWYQQSLDQGLQFLIQYYNGEERAKGNILERFSAQQFPDLHSELNLSSLELGDSALYFCASSVDASVETQYFGPGTRLLVL.

This clone has just a few counts. The genes are TRBV7-9 and TRBJ2-7; possible D gene TRBD1, 6 bases. The CDR3 contains 12 residues. The V and J ends lost 5 bases and 6 bases respectively, with 11 bases between them. CDR1 and CDR2 (germline): SEHNR, FQNEAQ (reference sequence). CDR3 sequence (DNA): TGTGCCAGCAGCCAAACAGGGATCGAGCAGTACTTC. It encodes CASSQTGIEQYF.

The V and J genes are TRBV12-3 or TRBV12-4 and TRBJ1-2, with 7 bases fitting TRBD1. The CDR3 runs to 13 residues. Trimming removed 2 bases from V and 7 bases from J; junction bases left unmatched: 4. DNA of the CDR3: TGTGCCAGCAGTTTAAGACAGGGCCGTGGCTACACCTTC. This gives the protein CASSLRQGRGYTF.

In this sample, this clone turned up once. This chain connects TRBV6-6 to TRBJ1-2, with 9 bases lining up with TRBD1. CDR1 and CDR2 (germline): MNHNY, SVGAGI (reference sequence). The V segment lost 6 bases and the J segment 3 bases; nucleotides outside the gene matches: 8. This CDR3 contains 15 residues. The chain's CDR3 is CASSITGGQDYGYTF. The CDR3 nucleotides read TGTGCCAGCAGCATAACAGGGGGCCAGGACTATGGCTACACCTTC.

The chain couples TRBV29-1 to TRBJ2-3; 12 bases fit TRBD2. Germline CDR1 SQVTM, CDR2 ANQGSEA. Germline trimming cut 6 bases from V and 5 bases from J; bases unmatched to any gene: 3. CDR3 size: 13 residues. CDR3 nucleotide sequence: TGCAGCGTACGACTAGCGGGGGAAGATACGCAGTATTTT. It encodes CSVRLAGEDTQYF.

This clone has a count of ten or more. V and J are TRBV5-1 and TRBJ2-2; no clear D. CDR3 length: 15 residues. Germline CDR1 is SGHRS and CDR2 is YFSETQ. V was clipped by 0 bases and J by 0 bases, with 6 bases between them. The CDR3 DNA sequence: TGCGCCAGCAGCTTGGCTGGCCCGAACACCGGGGAGCTGTTTTTT. Its translation is CASSLAGPNTGELFF. Combining the CDR3 with reference TRBV5-1 and TRBJ2-2 gives the whole variable domain KAGVTQTPRYLIKTRGQQVTLSCSPISGHRSVSWYQQTPGQGLQFLFEYFSETQRNKGNFPGRFSGRQFSNSRSEMNVSTLELGDSALYLCASSLAGPNTGELFFGEGSRLTVL.